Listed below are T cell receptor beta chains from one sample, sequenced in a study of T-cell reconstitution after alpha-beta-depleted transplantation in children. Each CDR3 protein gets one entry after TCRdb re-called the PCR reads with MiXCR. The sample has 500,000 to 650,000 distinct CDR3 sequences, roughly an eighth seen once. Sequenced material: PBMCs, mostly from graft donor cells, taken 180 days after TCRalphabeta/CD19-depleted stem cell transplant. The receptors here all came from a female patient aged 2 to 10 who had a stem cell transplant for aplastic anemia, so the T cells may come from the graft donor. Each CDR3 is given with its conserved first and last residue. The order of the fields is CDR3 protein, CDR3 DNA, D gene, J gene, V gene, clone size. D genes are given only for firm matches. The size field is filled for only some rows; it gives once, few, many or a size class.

CSAPRQGENYEQYF TGCAGTGCCCCAAGACAGGGAGAAAACTACGAGCAGTACTTC TRBD1 TRBJ2-7 TRBV20-1 -
CASSLDSPGISGNTIYF TGTGCCAGCAGCTTAGATAGCCCGGGGATCTCTGGAAACACCATATATTTT - TRBJ1-3 TRBV7-9 few
CASSYSATYEQYF TGTGCCAGCAGTTATAGCGCCACCTACGAGCAGTACTTC - TRBJ2-7 TRBV12-3/TRBV12-4 -
CASSPWRGNTGELFF TGCGCCAGCAGTCCCTGGCGGGGGAACACCGGGGAGCTGTTTTTT - TRBJ2-2 TRBV4-3 few
CSVETSGSYNEQFF TGCAGCGTGGAGACTAGCGGGAGCTACAATGAGCAGTTCTTC TRBD2 TRBJ2-1 TRBV29-1 many
CASSPGTSGAETQYF TGTGCCAGCAGCCCCGGGACTAGCGGGGCGGAGACCCAGTACTTC TRBD2 TRBJ2-5 TRBV6-1 -
CASSPPETYEQYF TGTGCCAGCTCACCACCAGAAACCTACGAGCAGTACTTC - TRBJ2-7 TRBV18 once
CASSLEASGYNEQFF TGTGCCAGCAGTTTGGAGGCTAGCGGCTACAATGAGCAGTTCTTC TRBD2 TRBJ2-1 TRBV28 many
CSVDGGARETQYF TGCAGCGTTGACGGGGGGGCGCGCGAGACCCAGTACTTC TRBD2 TRBJ2-5 TRBV29-1 few
CASSFKGSSGNYGYTF TGTGCCAGCAGCTTTAAGGGGTCAAGCGGTAACTATGGCTACACCTTC - TRBJ1-2 TRBV7-2 few
CASGLGTIETQYF TGTGCTAGTGGTTTGGGGACTATAGAGACCCAGTACTTC - TRBJ2-5 TRBV12-5 few
CASRAGEWRTGELFF TGTGCCAGCAGGGCGGGAGAGTGGCGCACCGGGGAGCTGTTTTTT TRBD2 TRBJ2-2 TRBV28 few
CASSLGAERNEQFF TGTGCCAGCAGCTTAGGCGCAGAGCGCAATGAGCAGTTCTTC - TRBJ2-1 TRBV7-2 -
CASSLFLQAWVGDSSTDTQYF TGTGCCAGCAGTTTATTTCTACAGGCTTGGGTTGGAGACTCTAGCACAGATACGCAGTATTTT - TRBJ2-3 TRBV28 -
CASSQVPGYDYTF TGTGCCAGCAGCCAAGTTCCAGGATATGACTACACCTTC - TRBJ1-2 TRBV14 -
CASGPQGLGSPLHF TGTGCCAGCGGACCACAGGGGTTAGGGTCACCCCTCCACTTT TRBD1 TRBJ1-6 TRBV28 few
CSASRPGRVNQPQHF TGCAGTGCTAGCCGACCAGGGAGGGTCAATCAGCCCCAGCATTTT - TRBJ1-5 TRBV20-1 -
CASSLLSGTGGEKLFF TGTGCCAGCAGTCTGCTTTCCGGGACAGGGGGTGAAAAACTGTTTTTT TRBD1 TRBJ1-4 TRBV28 -
CASSQTAYYEQYF TGTGCCAGCAGTCAGACAGCCTACTACGAGCAGTACTTC - TRBJ2-7 TRBV6-1 -
CAWSVRGYEQYF TGTGCCTGGAGTGTCAGAGGATACGAGCAGTACTTC - TRBJ2-7 TRBV30 few
CARYTGELFF TGCGCCAGATACACCGGGGAGCTGTTTTTT - TRBJ2-2 TRBV5-1 many
CASSRANRDTGELFF TGCGCCAGCAGCCGAGCTAACAGGGACACCGGGGAGCTGTTTTTT - TRBJ2-2 TRBV5-1 many
CASSSLTGAPVKNTEAFF TGCGCCAGCAGCTCGCTAACAGGCGCCCCTGTTAAGAACACTGAAGCTTTCTTT - TRBJ1-1 TRBV5-1 -
CASTTLGFSTGGFETQYF TGCGCCAGCACCACGTTAGGATTTTCGACAGGGGGCTTCGAGACCCAGTACTTC TRBD1 TRBJ2-5 TRBV5-1 few
CASSANREWTIYF TGTGCCAGCAGTGCCAACAGGGAATGGACCATATATTTT - TRBJ1-3 TRBV28 few
CASSTGTGEIRPQHF TGTGCCAGCAGCACCGGGACAGGGGAAATTCGGCCCCAGCATTTT TRBD1 TRBJ1-5 TRBV5-6 -
CASSLAGQGGLQIPPNYGYTF TGTGCCAGCAGCTTAGCGGGACAGGGCGGCTTGCAGATCCCACCTAACTATGGCTACACCTTC TRBD1 TRBJ1-2 TRBV11-1 -
CASRTAGGRGTETQYF TGTGCCAGCAGGACGGCAGGGGGCCGCGGCACAGAGACCCAGTACTTC TRBD1 TRBJ2-5 TRBV28 -
CSARDLSAVSSYNEQFF TGCAGTGCTAGAGATCTCTCAGCGGTCAGCTCCTACAATGAGCAGTTCTTC - TRBJ2-1 TRBV20-1 -
CASSPSEGPSTDTQYF TGTGCCAGCAGTCCCTCGGAGGGCCCTAGCACAGATACGCAGTATTTT - TRBJ2-3 TRBV28 -
CASSLERLNIQYF TGTGCCAGCAGTTTAGAGCGGTTGAACATTCAGTACTTC - TRBJ2-4 TRBV28 many
CASSLSAFEQYF TGTGCCAGCAGCTTATCCGCATTCGAGCAGTACTTC - TRBJ2-7 TRBV7-2 -
CASSFSDSQETQYF TGCGCCAGCAGCTTTAGTGACAGCCAAGAGACCCAGTACTTC - TRBJ2-5 TRBV5-1 many
CASSSRGMGYLSPLHF TGTGCCAGCAGTTCCCGTGGAATGGGATACTTGTCACCCCTCCACTTT - TRBJ1-6 TRBV28 -
CASRGIQDRDGNTGELFF TGTGCCAGCAGAGGAATCCAGGACAGGGACGGTAACACCGGGGAGCTGTTTTTT TRBD1 TRBJ2-2 TRBV12-3/TRBV12-4 -
CSVVDSINQPQHF TGCAGCGTTGTCGACTCTATTAATCAGCCCCAGCATTTT - TRBJ1-5 TRBV29-1 few
CASSQRTSGAYNEQFF TGTGCCAGCAGCCAGCGGACTAGCGGGGCCTACAATGAGCAGTTCTTC TRBD2 TRBJ2-1 TRBV3-1 -
CASSPLGQGNYGYTF TGTGCCAGCAGCCCGCTCGGACAGGGGAACTATGGCTACACCTTC TRBD1 TRBJ1-2 TRBV7-2 few
CASSFTGYSNQPQHF TGTGCCAGCAGCTTCACAGGGTATAGCAATCAGCCCCAGCATTTT - TRBJ1-5 TRBV27 few
CASCPGRGENSPLHF TGTGCCAGCTGCCCCGGCAGGGGAGAGAATTCACCCCTCCACTTT - TRBJ1-6 TRBV7-9 few
CSVVRAGGYNEQFF TGCAGCGTGGTGCGGGCGGGAGGGTACAATGAGCAGTTCTTC TRBD2 TRBJ2-1 TRBV29-1 -
CASSVHPGTDPTGELFF TGTGCCAGCAGCGTACACCCGGGGACAGACCCCACTGGGGAGCTGTTTTTT TRBD1 TRBJ2-2 TRBV9 few
CASSETTGASRAAQYF TGTGCCAGCAGCGAGACAACAGGAGCCTCAAGAGCGGCCCAGTACTTC - TRBJ2-5 TRBV9 few
CASSRPLRLAADTQYF TGTGCCAGCAGCCGCCCGTTAAGACTAGCAGCAGATACGCAGTATTTT TRBD2 TRBJ2-3 TRBV12-3/TRBV12-4 few
CSARPGLNIQYF TGCAGTGCTAGACCCGGTTTAAACATTCAGTACTTC - TRBJ2-4 TRBV20-1 -
CASSPGSGSSYNEQFF TGTGCCAGCAGCCCGGGGAGCGGGAGCTCCTACAATGAGCAGTTCTTC TRBD2 TRBJ2-1 TRBV7-6 few